These 27 T cell receptor beta chains originate from one sample sequenced in a study of monozygotic twins with inflammatory bowel disease. TCRdb processed the 5' RACE reads again and assigns one entry to each CDR3 protein, with no DNA. Its table records 300,000 to 450,000 distinct CDR3 sequences. The sequenced sample was blood. These receptors were taken from a human donor with ulcerative colitis or Crohn's disease, or a healthy co-twin of an affected twin (not recorded which).

The chain combines TRBV29-1 with TRBJ1-2. CDR3 length: 13 amino acids. The germline V gene has CDR1 SQVTM and CDR2 ANQGSEA. The CDR3: CSVQEGAIYGYTF.

The V and J genes are TRBV4-1 and TRBJ2-5; TCRdb picks TRBD1, but there is no DNA to check that call. This CDR3 region has 15 residues. The germline V gene has CDR1 MGHRA and CDR2 YSYEKL. The chain's CDR3 is CASSQDDRAEGTQYF.

The chain couples TRBV7-2 to TRBJ1-1; the TRBD1 assignment by TCRdb is unverifiable without DNA. There are 14 residues in the CDR3. Germline CDR1 is SGHTA and CDR2 is FQGNSA. The CDR3 sequence is CASSTQGTNTEAFF.

The chain couples TRBV12-3 or TRBV12-4 to TRBJ2-3; TCRdb selects TRBD1, and the lack of DNA leaves this call unchecked. CDR3 length equals 17 residues. The CDR3 loop reads CASSILGRGRNADTQYF.

This sequence joins TRBV2 and TRBJ1-1. Germline CDR1 SNHLY, CDR2 FYNNEI. CDR3 length: 12 amino acids. CDR3 region: CASRTKNTEAFF.

The genes are TRBV5-1 and TRBJ2-1; TCRdb picks TRBD2, but there is no DNA to check that call. Germline CDR1 SGHRS, CDR2 YFSETQ. CDR3 length equals 16 residues. The CDR3 here is CASRSHFSGGAWEQFF.

This chain connects TRBV12-3 or TRBV12-4 to TRBJ2-1; TCRdb's D gene call, TRBD1, goes unchecked for lack of DNA. The CDR3 runs 15 residues. The CDR3 here is CASSLRIGGGAEQFF.

V is TRBV10-2 and J is TRBJ2-7; lacking DNA, the TRBD1 call made by TCRdb goes unchecked. This CDR3 has 13 residues. Germline CDR1 reads WSHSY; CDR2 reads SAAADI. The CDR3 loop reads CASSGQRAYEQYF.

This chain links TRBV2 with TRBJ2-1; TCRdb picks TRBD2, but there is no DNA to check that call. Germline V gives CDR1 SNHLY, CDR2 FYNNEI. The CDR3 contains 15 residues. CDR3 in amino acids: CASRRLAGGRNEQFF.

The J gene is TRBJ2-1, the V gene TRBV11-1; TCRdb indicates TRBD1, and absent DNA this call remains unverified. Germline values: CDR1 SGHAT, CDR2 FQDESV (reference sequence). This CDR3 region has 21 residues. The CDR3 sequence: CASSSQTGGGQALSSYNEQFF.

The rearrangement links TRBV7-2 to TRBJ2-7; there is no DNA to check the TCRdb D call of TRBD1. Germline CDR1 is SGHTA and CDR2 is FQGNSA. The CDR3 sequence is 15 residues long. CDR3 sequence reads: CASSHAPGQGKSQYF.

The chain uses TRBV5-1 and TRBJ2-7; with no DNA, the TCRdb D assignment of TRBD1 cannot be verified. The CDR3 extends over 13 amino acids. CDR1 SGHRS and CDR2 YFSETQ come from the germline V gene. Here the CDR3 reads CASSSQGTYEQYF.

The rearrangement joins TRBV7-9 to TRBJ1-6. Germline-derived CDR1 and CDR2 are SEHNR and FQNEAQ (reference sequence). The CDR3 totals 14 residues. CDR3 protein: CASRSGGVNSPLHF.

V and J are TRBV5-1 and TRBJ2-3; the TCRdb D gene call, TRBD2, has no DNA to confirm it. Germline CDR1 is SGHRS and CDR2 is YFSETQ. CDR3 size: 15 residues. Here the CDR3 reads CASMERGASTDTQYF.

CDR3 sequence: CASSSSRTGNTEAFF. J is TRBJ1-1 and V is TRBV12-3 or TRBV12-4; TCRdb indicates TRBD1, and absent DNA this call remains unverified. The CDR3 has 15 residues.

J is TRBJ2-7 and V is TRBV28; TCRdb picks TRBD1, but there is no DNA to check that call. The germline V gene encodes CDR1 MDHEN and CDR2 SYDVKM. The CDR3 is 15 residues long. CDR3 in amino acids: CASTLTGTGHREQYF.

The CDR3 here is CASSHPGGDPNSPLHF. The chain joins TRBV4-3 to TRBJ1-6. Germline CDR1 is LGHNA and CDR2 is YSLEER. This CDR3 is built from 16 residues.

This chain links TRBV20-1 with TRBJ2-7; TCRdb calls TRBD1, which cannot be checked without DNA. This CDR3 comprises 14 residues. CDR1 and CDR2 from the germline V gene are DFQATT and SNEGSKA (reference sequence). This CDR3 is CSARSDSWAYEQYF.

V usage is TRBV30 and J usage is TRBJ2-7; with no DNA, the TCRdb D assignment of TRBD1 cannot be verified. Germline values: CDR1 GTSNPN, CDR2 SVGIG (reference sequence). This CDR3 contains 16 residues. The CDR3 here is CAWSGKAGVRPYEQYF.

The chain couples TRBV6-5 to TRBJ2-7; TCRdb indicates TRBD1, and absent DNA this call remains unverified. The germline gives CDR1 MNHEY, CDR2 SVGAGI. The CDR3 length is 14 residues. The CDR3 protein is CASSYRDRADEQYF.

The chain joins TRBV4-3 to TRBJ1-3; the TCRdb D gene call, TRBD1, has no DNA to confirm it. The CDR3 spans 16 residues. Germline V lookup: CDR1 LGHNA, CDR2 YSLEER. CDR3 amino acids: CASSPRQGPSGNTIYF.

The V call is TRBV7-8, the J call TRBJ2-7; lacking DNA, the TRBD1 call made by TCRdb goes unchecked. The CDR3 is made up of 11 amino acids. CDR1 is SGHVS, CDR2 FQNEAQ, per germline. The CDR3 sequence: CASNRGYEQYF. The variable domain in full, with the rest retrieved from reference TRBV7-8 and TRBJ2-7, is GAGVSQSPRYKVAKRGQDVALRCDPISGHVSLFWYQQALGQGPEFLTYFQNEAQLDKSGLPSDRFFAERPEGSVSTLKIQRTQQEDSAVYLCASNRGYEQYFGPGTRLTVT.

V is TRBV11-2 and J is TRBJ2-3; the D call from TCRdb, TRBD2, cannot be confirmed without DNA. Germline loops: CDR1 SGHAT, CDR2 FQNNGV. The CDR3 has 18 residues. CDR3 in amino acids: CASSVRTRRGGRPDTQYF.

This sequence joins TRBV9 and TRBJ2-7; there is no DNA to check the TCRdb D call of TRBD2. This CDR3 has 15 residues. The germline gives CDR1 SGDLS, CDR2 YYNGEE. The CDR3: CASSVVGTSSYEQYF.

The V call is TRBV12-3 or TRBV12-4, the J call TRBJ2-2. The CDR3 consists of 15 residues. The CDR3 loop reads CASIRSPLNTGELFF.

V is TRBV5-1 and J is TRBJ1-5. Germline V gene sequence: CDR1 SGHRS, CDR2 YFSETQ. CDR3 length: 14 amino acids. The CDR3 reads CASSLALGNQPQHF.

The chain combines TRBV4-2 with TRBJ1-5. The CDR3 is 15 amino acids. Germline CDR1 and CDR2: LGHNA and YNFKEQ. CDR3 in amino acids: CASSPQYLSNQPQHF.